These 14 T cell receptor beta chains were sequenced from one sample in a study of technical replicates of blood from a few donors. Assay: immunoSEQ multiplex PCR; the TCRdb copy retains only in-frame clones and omits some. Of 60,000 to 85,000 clones listed, roughly 94% are singletons. The sample was T cells isolated from PBMCs. These receptors all come from a human donor in good health.

The chain recombines TRBV7-3 with TRBJ2-5, with 9 nucleotides matching TRBD2. V was clipped by 2 bases and J by 4 bases; unmatched bases: 5. Germline V gives CDR1 SGHTA, CDR2 FQGTGA. CDR3 length: 15 amino acids. DNA for the CDR3: TGTGCCAGCAGCTTAGCGGGAGGGCCCGGAGAGACCCAGTACTTC. Its translation: CASSLAGGPGETQYF. The full variable domain, rest sourced from reference TRBV7-3 and TRBJ2-5, is GAGVSQTPSNKVTEKGKYVELRCDPISGHTALYWYRQSLGQGPEFLIYFQGTGAADDSGLPNDRFFAVRPEGSVSTLKIQRTERGDSAVYLCASSLAGGPGETQYFGPGTRLLVL.

The gene calls are TRBV9 and TRBJ2-7, with D maybe TRBD1 (5 bases). The CDR3 is 14 amino acids. Trimming removed 4 bases at V and 2 bases at J, with 13 bases between. Germline-derived CDR1 and CDR2 are SGDLS and YYNGEE. CDR3 in DNA: TGTGCCAGCAGCCCGCGGACAAATCCCTACGAGCAGTACTTC. Translated: CASSPRTNPYEQYF.

The rearrangement joins TRBV27 to TRBJ2-1; the D is unclear. This CDR3 is built from 16 residues. Trimming cost V 1 base and J 3 bases, with 13 bases left between them. CDR1 MNHEY and CDR2 SMNVEV come from the germline V gene (reference sequence). CDR3 residues: CASSLFWQSHYNEQFF. CDR3 bases: TGTGCCAGCAGTTTATTCTGGCAGTCACACTACAATGAGCAGTTCTTC.

The rearrangement links TRBV19 to TRBJ2-3; 7 bases agree with TRBD1. This CDR3 contains 13 residues. With 5 bases clipped from V and 4 bases from J, the junction kept 3 bases outside the gene matches. The germline gives CDR1 LNHDA, CDR2 SQIVND (reference sequence). DNA for the CDR3: TGTGCCAGTAGTCCGCAGGGGGCAGATACGCAGTATTTT. It specifies CASSPQGADTQYF.

The genes are TRBV7-9 and TRBJ2-1, with D possibly TRBD2 on 7 matching bases. Germline CDR1 is SEHNR and CDR2 is FQNEAQ (reference sequence). The CDR3 is 18 residues long. The V and J ends lost 5 bases and 5 bases respectively, with 25 bases between them. CDR3 loop: CASSAYSWGLAENNEQFF. CDR3 nucleotide sequence: TGTGCCAGCAGCGCCTACTCTTGGGGGCTAGCGGAGAACAATGAGCAGTTCTTC.

The J gene is TRBJ2-7, the V gene TRBV29-1; perhaps TRBD2 as D (6 bases). V was pared by 6 bases and J by 3 bases, with 21 bases between. Germline lookup yields CDR1 SQVTM and CDR2 ANQGSEA. This CDR3 contains 15 residues. The CDR3 DNA reads as TGCAGCGTCGAACTCCTAGGTGGGGACTTCTACGAGCAGTACTTC. Translating it yields CSVELLGGDFYEQYF.

This clone has just a few counts. The chain is built from TRBV10-3 and TRBJ1-1; the match to TRBD1 covers 9 bases. The CDR3 length is 13 residues. The V gene end was trimmed by 8 bases and the J gene end by 2 bases; junction bases not matched to a gene: 3. Germline assignment: CDR1 ENHRY and CDR2 SYGVKD. The CDR3 is CAIGGQGNTEAFF. The CDR3 bases are TGTGCCATCGGGGGACAGGGAAACACTGAAGCTTTCTTT.

The genes are TRBV11-3 and TRBJ2-7; tentatively, D is TRBD2 (5 bases). Germline CDR1 and CDR2: SGHNT and YENEEA. This CDR3 has 15 amino acids. Trimming removed 1 base at V and 5 bases at J, with 15 bases between. This CDR3 is CASSLVRAELDEQYF. The CDR3 DNA follows: TGTGCCAGCAGCTTAGTACGGGCAGAACTAGACGAGCAGTACTTC.

This clone was seen just once. The chain carries TRBV11-2 and TRBJ2-2, with 8 positions matching TRBD2. The V segment lost 0 bases and the J segment 6 bases; nucleotides outside the gene matches: 3. Germline CDR1 SGHAT, CDR2 FQNNGV. This CDR3 comprises 15 residues. CDR3 sequence (DNA): TGTGCCAGCAGCTTAGATTGGCGGGAGGCCGGGGAGCTGTTTTTT. Protein product: CASSLDWREAGELFF.

CDR3 DNA sequence: TGTGCCTGGAGTGCTGACAGGGGCTACGAGCAGTACTTC. Protein: CAWSADRGYEQYF. This chain links TRBV30 with TRBJ2-7; 8 bases line up with TRBD1. V lost 1 base and J lost 3; bases outside the gene matches: 2. The CDR3 consists of 13 residues. CDR1 is GTSNPN and CDR2 is SVGIG in the germline V gene (reference sequence).

V and J are TRBV9 and TRBJ2-7; D gene unclear. Germline-derived CDR1 and CDR2 are SGDLS and YYNGEE. The CDR3 has 14 amino acids. Trimming took 0 bases from V and 2 from J, leaving 9 bases between them. CDR3: CASSVERSPYEQYF. The CDR3 bases are TGTGCCAGCAGCGTAGAGCGATCTCCCTACGAGCAGTACTTC.

This clone came up once. This rearrangement joins TRBV6-5 to TRBJ1-2; possible D gene TRBD1, 5 bases. This CDR3 is 13 amino acids long. V lost 4 bases and J 8 bases, leaving 14 bases between the germline ends. CDR1 MNHEY and CDR2 SVGAGI come from the germline V gene. In DNA, the CDR3 is TGTGCCAGCAGTTGGTCCAGGGTCCACGGCTACACCTTC. Its protein product is CASSWSRVHGYTF.

CDR3 bases: TGTGCCAGCAGTTTTCGGGTTGTAACTGAAGCTTTCTTT. Encoded protein: CASSFRVVTEAFF. The chain combines TRBV28 with TRBJ1-1; D is ambiguous. Trimming left V 3 bases short and J 5 bases short, with 10 bases between. The CDR3 length is 13 residues. CDR1 is MDHEN, CDR2 SYDVKM, per germline. The whole variable domain, filled in from reference TRBV28 and TRBJ1-1, reads DVKVTQSSRYLVKRTGEKVFLECVQDMDHENMFWYRQDPGLGLRLIYFSYDVKMKEKGDIPEGYSVSREKKERFSLILESASTNQTSMYLCASSFRVVTEAFFGQGTRLTVV.

This chain joins TRBV5-5 and TRBJ2-7; tentative D call: TRBD2 (6 bases). The CDR3 consists of 14 residues. Germline assignment: CDR1 SGHKS and CDR2 YYEKEE (reference sequence). Trimming took 4 bases from V and 3 from J, leaving 14 bases between them. As DNA, the CDR3 is TGTGCCAGCAGCGCTACATTCGGGGGCTACGAGCAGTACTTC. Residues: CASSATFGGYEQYF.